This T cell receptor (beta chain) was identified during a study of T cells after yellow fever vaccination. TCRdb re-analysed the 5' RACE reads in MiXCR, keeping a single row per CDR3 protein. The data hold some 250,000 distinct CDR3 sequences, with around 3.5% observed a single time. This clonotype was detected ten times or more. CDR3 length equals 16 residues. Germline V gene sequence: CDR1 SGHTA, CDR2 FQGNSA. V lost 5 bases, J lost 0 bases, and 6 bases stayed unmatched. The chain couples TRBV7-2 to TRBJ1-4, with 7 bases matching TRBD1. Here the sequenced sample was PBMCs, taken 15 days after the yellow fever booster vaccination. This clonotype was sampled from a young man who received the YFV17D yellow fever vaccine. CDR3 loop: CASSKGQLSTNEKLFF. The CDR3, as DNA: TGTGCCAGCAGCAAGGGACAGCTATCAACTAATGAAAAACTGTTTTTT.